Shown below are 8 T cell receptor beta chains from a single sample sequenced in a study of sequential checkpoint blockade in melanoma. The data were produced by immunoSEQ multiplex PCR, yet TCRdb's version contains in-frame clones alone and is incomplete. In the table there are about 13,000 clones, 21% of which are singletons. This sample's treatment: randomized to nivolumab then ipilimumab (arm A) or the reverse (arm B). The sequences come from tumor tissue (inferred from file names), collected from a patient given nivolumab and ipilimumab in sequence. The receptors stem from a human donor with melanoma.

V gene TRBV29-1 combines with J gene TRBJ2-2, with D maybe TRBD2 (5 bases). This CDR3 comprises 14 residues. Germline V lookup: CDR1 SQVTM, CDR2 ANQGSEA. V lost 3 bases and J 5 bases, leaving 13 bases between the germline ends. The CDR3 region has the DNA TGCAGCGTTGACGGAGAGACGGGGACCGGGGAGCTGTTTTTT. Protein product: CSVDGETGTGELFF.

This clone has only a few counts. The chain recombines TRBV28 with TRBJ1-1; the D gene is possibly TRBD1 (6 bases). CDR3 length: 13 residues. The ends were cut back, 6 bases at V and 1 base at J, with 9 bases in the middle. Germline CDR1 and CDR2: MDHEN and SYDVKM. The CDR3 DNA reads TGTGCCAGCAGGGGGACAACGAACACTGAAGCTTTCTTT. The encoded protein is CASRGTTNTEAFF. Complete variable domain (other parts from reference TRBV28 and TRBJ1-1): DVKVTQSSRYLVKRTGEKVFLECVQDMDHENMFWYRQDPGLGLRLIYFSYDVKMKEKGDIPEGYSVSREKKERFSLILESASTNQTSMYLCASRGTTNTEAFFGQGTRLTVV.

This clone was detected only a few times. V usage is TRBV28 and J usage is TRBJ1-1; D unresolved. V was trimmed by 5 bases and J by 4 bases, leaving 14 bases between them. Germline V gene data show CDR1 as MDHEN and CDR2 as SYDVKM. The CDR3 length is 14 residues. CDR3 nucleotide sequence: TGTGCCAGCAGTGACCTTATAAATTTCACTGAAGCTTTCTTT. Protein product: CASSDLINFTEAFF.

The rearrangement uses TRBV2 and TRBJ2-6; D is unresolved. The CDR3 extends over 15 amino acids. Germline lookup yields CDR1 SNHLY and CDR2 FYNNEI. V was clipped by 2 bases and J by 4 bases, with 9 bases between them. CDR3 nucleotide sequence: TGTGCCAGCAGTGAAAAGTTACCCGGGGCCAACGTCCTGACTTTC. Translated, it gives CASSEKLPGANVLTF.

This clone has just a few counts. This chain links TRBV28 with TRBJ1-6; D gene ambiguous. Trimming shortened V by 3 bases and J by 10 bases, and 13 bases separated the two germline ends. Germline CDR1 reads MDHEN; CDR2 reads SYDVKM. This CDR3 has 14 amino acids. In nucleotides, the CDR3 is TGTGCCAGCAGTTTTCAAGGGCTAGGCTCACCCCTCCACTTT. Translation: CASSFQGLGSPLHF. Combining the CDR3 with reference TRBV28 and TRBJ1-6 gives the whole variable domain DVKVTQSSRYLVKRTGEKVFLECVQDMDHENMFWYRQDPGLGLRLIYFSYDVKMKEKGDIPEGYSVSREKKERFSLILESASTNQTSMYLCASSFQGLGSPLHFGNGTRLTVT.

This clone appeared a few times. The chain couples TRBV9 to TRBJ1-5; no clear D. The CDR3 totals 15 residues. V dropped 5 bases and J dropped 1 base, with 13 bases sitting between them. The V gene's germline CDR1 is SGDLS and CDR2 YYNGEE. Here the CDR3 reads CASSAAGISNQPQHF. For the CDR3, the DNA is TGTGCCAGCAGTGCTGCGGGGATCAGCAATCAGCCCCAGCATTTT.

CDR3 protein: CASSMGGGRYNEQFF. CDR3 bases: TGTGCCAGTAGTATGGGTGGGGGCAGGTACAATGAGCAGTTCTTC. The V call is TRBV19, the J call TRBJ2-1; the D gene is possibly TRBD1 (6 bases). V lost 3 bases and J lost 4, with 13 bases in between. Germline lookup yields CDR1 LNHDA and CDR2 SQIVND (reference sequence). The CDR3 runs to 15 residues.

This chain connects TRBV19 to TRBJ2-2; D gene ambiguous. Trimming shortened V by 4 bases and J by 2 bases, and 2 bases separated the two germline ends. The CDR3 contains 12 residues. The germline V gene has CDR1 LNHDA and CDR2 SQIVND (reference sequence). The CDR3 coding sequence is TGTGCCAGTAGTACTAACACCGGGGAGCTGTTTTTT. Its protein is CASSTNTGELFF.